This entry concerns a single TCR beta chain. Its target is unknown. This sample was included in a study of cytomegalovirus exposure and HLA in healthy donors. About the research overall: A data release that came early held approximately 85 million unique TCRs from HLA-typed donors. Whole-study findings and limits: Three CMV-associated chains were confirmed in vitro to be specific for CMV antigens. Immune exposure information available was restricted to CMV serostatus.

Researchers ran the PCR with 60 Vbeta and 13 Jbeta primers. Generated by immunoSEQ multiplex PCR, the TCRdb table keeps only in-frame clones and is missing some. This sample yields under 200,000 clones, of which 80% to 90% are seen a single time; 2.5% to 3% belongs to the top ten. This CDR3 is built from 14 residues. Per the germline V gene, CDR1 is KGHSH and CDR2 is LQKENI. The germline V and J ends were trimmed by 5 bases and 2 bases, with 9 bases remaining between them. The sequencing sample was made of PBMCs. This chain links TRBV18 with TRBJ2-2, with D uncertain. This TCR derives from a man aged 25-45 years in good health and CMV-seropositive. CDR3 region: CASSRSPNTGELFF. The CDR3 bases are TGTGCCAGCTCAAGGAGTCCCAACACCGGGGAGCTGTTTTTT.